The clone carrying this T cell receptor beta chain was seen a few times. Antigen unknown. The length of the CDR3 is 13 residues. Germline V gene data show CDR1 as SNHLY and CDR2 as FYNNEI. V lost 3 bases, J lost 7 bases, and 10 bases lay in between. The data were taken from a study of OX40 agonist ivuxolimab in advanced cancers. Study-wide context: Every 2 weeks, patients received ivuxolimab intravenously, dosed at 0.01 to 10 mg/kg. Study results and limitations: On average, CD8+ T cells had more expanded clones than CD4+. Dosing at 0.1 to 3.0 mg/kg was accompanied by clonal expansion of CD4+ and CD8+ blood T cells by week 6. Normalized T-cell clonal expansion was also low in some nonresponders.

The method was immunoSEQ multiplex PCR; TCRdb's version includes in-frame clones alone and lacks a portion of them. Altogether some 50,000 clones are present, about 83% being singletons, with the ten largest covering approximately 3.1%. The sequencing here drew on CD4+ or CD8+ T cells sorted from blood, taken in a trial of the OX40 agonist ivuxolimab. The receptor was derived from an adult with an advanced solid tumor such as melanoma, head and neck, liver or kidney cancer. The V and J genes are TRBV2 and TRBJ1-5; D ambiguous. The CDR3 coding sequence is TGTGCCAGCAGTGACAATGGGCGGCAGCCCCAGCATTTT. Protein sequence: CASSDNGRQPQHF. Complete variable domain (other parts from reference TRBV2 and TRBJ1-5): EPEVTQTPSHQVTQMGQEVILRCVPISNHLYFYWYRQILGQKVEFLVSFYNNEISEKSEIFDDQFSVERPDGSNFTLKIRSTKLEDSAMYFCASSDNGRQPQHFGDGTRLSIL.